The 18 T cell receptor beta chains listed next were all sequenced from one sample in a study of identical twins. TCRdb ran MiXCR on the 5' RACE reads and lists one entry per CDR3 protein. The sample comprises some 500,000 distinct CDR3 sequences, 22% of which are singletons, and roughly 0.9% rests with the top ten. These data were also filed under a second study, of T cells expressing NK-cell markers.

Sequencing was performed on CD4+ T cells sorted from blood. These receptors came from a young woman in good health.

CDR3 region: CASSLGATEDEQYF. Here the CDR3 DNA reads TGCGCCAGCAGCTTGGGGGCCACGGAGGACGAGCAGTACTTC. The V gene is TRBV5-1, the J gene TRBJ2-7, with D tentatively TRBD2 (5 bases). Germline V lookup: CDR1 SGHRS, CDR2 YFSETQ. The CDR3 is 14 amino acids. Trimming left V 0 bases short and J 5 bases short, with 12 bases between.

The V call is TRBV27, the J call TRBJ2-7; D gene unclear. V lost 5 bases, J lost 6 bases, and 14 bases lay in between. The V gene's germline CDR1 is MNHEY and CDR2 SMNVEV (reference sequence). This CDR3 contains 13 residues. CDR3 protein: CASSLLTGGEQYF. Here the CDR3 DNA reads TGTGCCAGCAGTCTTCTTACCGGTGGCGAGCAGTACTTC.

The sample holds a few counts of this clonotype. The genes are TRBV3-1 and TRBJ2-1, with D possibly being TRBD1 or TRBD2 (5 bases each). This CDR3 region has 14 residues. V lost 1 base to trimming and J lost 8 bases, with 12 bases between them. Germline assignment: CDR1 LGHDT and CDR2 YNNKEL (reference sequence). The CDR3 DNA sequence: TGTGCCAGCAGCCAAGTTTTGGGGCGGGATGAGCAGTTCTTC. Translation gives CASSQVLGRDEQFF.

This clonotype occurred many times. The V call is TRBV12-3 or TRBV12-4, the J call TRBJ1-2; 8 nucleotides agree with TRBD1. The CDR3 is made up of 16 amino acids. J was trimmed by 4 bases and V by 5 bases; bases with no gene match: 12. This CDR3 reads CASSPRPTGGGYGYTF. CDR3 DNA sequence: TGTGCCAGCAGTCCCCGACCCACAGGGGGAGGCTATGGCTACACCTTC.

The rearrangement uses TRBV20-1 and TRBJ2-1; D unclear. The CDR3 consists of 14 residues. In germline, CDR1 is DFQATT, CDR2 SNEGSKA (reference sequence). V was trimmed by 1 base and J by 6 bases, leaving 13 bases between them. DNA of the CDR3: TGCAGTGCTAGAGGATCGAGGCAGTCCAATGAGCAGTTCTTC. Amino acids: CSARGSRQSNEQFF.

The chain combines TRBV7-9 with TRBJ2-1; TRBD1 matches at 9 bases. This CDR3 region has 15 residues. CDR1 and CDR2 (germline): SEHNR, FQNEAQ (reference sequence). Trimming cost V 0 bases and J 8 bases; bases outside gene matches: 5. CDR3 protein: CASSLAGTGFDEQFF. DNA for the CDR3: TGTGCCAGCAGCTTAGCGGGGACAGGGTTCGATGAGCAGTTCTTC.

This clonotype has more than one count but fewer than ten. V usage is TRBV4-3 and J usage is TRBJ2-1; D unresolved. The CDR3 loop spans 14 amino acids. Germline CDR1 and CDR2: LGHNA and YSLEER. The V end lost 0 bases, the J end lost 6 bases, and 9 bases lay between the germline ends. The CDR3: CASSQDGYPNEQFF. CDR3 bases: TGCGCCAGCAGCCAAGATGGGTACCCCAATGAGCAGTTCTTC.

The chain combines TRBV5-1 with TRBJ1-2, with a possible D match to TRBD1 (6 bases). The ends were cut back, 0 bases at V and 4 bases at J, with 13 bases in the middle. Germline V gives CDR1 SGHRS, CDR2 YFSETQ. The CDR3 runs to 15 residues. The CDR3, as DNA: TGCGCCAGCAGCTTGGATACAGGGATCCCCTATGGCTACACCTTC. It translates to CASSLDTGIPYGYTF.

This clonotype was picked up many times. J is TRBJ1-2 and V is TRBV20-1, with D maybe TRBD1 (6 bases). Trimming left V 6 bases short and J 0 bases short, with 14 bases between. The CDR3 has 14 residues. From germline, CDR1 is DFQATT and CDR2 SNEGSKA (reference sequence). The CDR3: CSAPRGGANYGYTF. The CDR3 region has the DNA TGCAGTGCCCCCCGAGGGGGAGCTAACTATGGCTACACCTTC.

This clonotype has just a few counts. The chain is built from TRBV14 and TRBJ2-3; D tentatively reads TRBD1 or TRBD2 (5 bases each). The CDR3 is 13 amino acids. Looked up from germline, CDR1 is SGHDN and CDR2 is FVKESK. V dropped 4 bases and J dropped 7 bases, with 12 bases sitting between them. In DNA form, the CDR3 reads TGTGCCAGCAGCCCGACCGGGACCTATACGCAGTATTTT. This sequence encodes CASSPTGTYTQYF.

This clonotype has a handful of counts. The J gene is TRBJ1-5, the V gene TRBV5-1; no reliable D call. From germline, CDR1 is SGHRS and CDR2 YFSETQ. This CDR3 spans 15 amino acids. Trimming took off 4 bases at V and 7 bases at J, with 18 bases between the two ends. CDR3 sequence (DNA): TGCGCCAGCAGCCCCGGGGTCGGGCGGGAGCAGCCCCAGCATTTT. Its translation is CASSPGVGREQPQHF.

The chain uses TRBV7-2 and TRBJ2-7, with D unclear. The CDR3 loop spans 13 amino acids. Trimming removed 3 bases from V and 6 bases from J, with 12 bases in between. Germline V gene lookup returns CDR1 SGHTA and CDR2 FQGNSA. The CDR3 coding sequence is TGTGCCAGCAGCTTCCCCGGTCTTATCGAGCAGTACTTC. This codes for CASSFPGLIEQYF.

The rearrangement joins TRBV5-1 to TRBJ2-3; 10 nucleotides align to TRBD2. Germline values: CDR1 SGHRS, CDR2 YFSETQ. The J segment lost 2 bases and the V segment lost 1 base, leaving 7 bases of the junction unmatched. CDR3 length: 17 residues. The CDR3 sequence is CASSLYSGGSFTDTQYF. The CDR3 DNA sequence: TGCGCCAGCAGCTTGTATAGCGGGGGGTCCTTCACAGATACGCAGTATTTT.

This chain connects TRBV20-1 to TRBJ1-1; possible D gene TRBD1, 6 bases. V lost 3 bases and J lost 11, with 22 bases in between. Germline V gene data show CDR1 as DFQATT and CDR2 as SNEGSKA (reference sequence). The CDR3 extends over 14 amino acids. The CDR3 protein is CSASSPGALAWAFF. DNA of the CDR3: TGCAGTGCTAGCTCGCCGGGGGCGCTTGCTTGGGCTTTCTTT.

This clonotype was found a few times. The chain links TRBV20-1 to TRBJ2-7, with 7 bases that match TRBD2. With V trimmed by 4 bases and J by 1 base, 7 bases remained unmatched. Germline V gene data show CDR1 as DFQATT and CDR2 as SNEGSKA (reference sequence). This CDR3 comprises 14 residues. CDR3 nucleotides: TGCAGTGCTAATTTGCGGGAGAGGTCCTACGAGCAGTACTTC. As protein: CSANLRERSYEQYF.

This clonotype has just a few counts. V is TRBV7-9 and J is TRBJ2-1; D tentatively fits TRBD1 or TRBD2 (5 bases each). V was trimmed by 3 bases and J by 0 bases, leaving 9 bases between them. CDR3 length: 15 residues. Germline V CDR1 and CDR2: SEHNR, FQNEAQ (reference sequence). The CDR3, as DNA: TGTGCCAGCAGCTTGGGGGATAACTCCTACAATGAGCAGTTCTTC. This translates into CASSLGDNSYNEQFF.

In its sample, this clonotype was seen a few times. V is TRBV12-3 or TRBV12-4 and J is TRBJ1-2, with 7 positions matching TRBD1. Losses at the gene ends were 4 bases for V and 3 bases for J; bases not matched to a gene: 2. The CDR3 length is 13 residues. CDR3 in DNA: TGTGCCAGCAGTTGGGGACAGCACTATGGCTACACCTTC. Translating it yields CASSWGQHYGYTF.

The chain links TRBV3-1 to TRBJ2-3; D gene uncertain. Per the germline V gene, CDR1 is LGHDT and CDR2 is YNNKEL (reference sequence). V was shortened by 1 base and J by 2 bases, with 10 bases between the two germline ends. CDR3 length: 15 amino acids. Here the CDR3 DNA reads TGTGCCAGCAGCCAAGCGACCACACTCACAGATACGCAGTATTTT. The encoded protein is CASSQATTLTDTQYF.